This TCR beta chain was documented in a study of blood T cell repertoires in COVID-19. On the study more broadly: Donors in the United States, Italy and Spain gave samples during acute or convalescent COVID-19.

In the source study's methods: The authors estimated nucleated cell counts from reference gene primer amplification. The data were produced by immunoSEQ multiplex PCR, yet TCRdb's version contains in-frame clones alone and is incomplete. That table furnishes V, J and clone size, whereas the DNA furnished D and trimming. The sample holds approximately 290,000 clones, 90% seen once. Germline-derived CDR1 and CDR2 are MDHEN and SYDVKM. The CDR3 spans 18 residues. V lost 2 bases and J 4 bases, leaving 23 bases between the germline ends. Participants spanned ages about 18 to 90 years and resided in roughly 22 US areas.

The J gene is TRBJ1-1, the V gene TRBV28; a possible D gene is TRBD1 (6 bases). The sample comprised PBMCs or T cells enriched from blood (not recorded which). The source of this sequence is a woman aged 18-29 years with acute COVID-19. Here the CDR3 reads CASSLLMWGGQGPTEAFF. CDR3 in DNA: TGTGCCAGCAGTTTACTGATGTGGGGCGGGCAGGGGCCCACTGAAGCTTTCTTT.